This TCR beta chain was identified in a study of T cells after yellow fever vaccination. Study conclusions and caveats: Researchers report a weaker secondary response that nonetheless peaked faster, day 5 versus 15. Primary-vaccination clones mostly resurfaced post-booster (96% CD4, 75% to 90% CD8).

As regards this clonotype: Its cognate antigen is unknown.

They built TCR cDNA with 5'RACE template switching, a step that put in a universal primer site and UMIs. MiXCR, applied by TCRdb to the 5' RACE reads, yields one record per CDR3 protein. The sample lists a few hundred thousand distinct CDR3 sequences; roughly 7.2% were seen once. The CDR3 is made up of 16 amino acids. Trimming took off 4 bases at V and 3 bases at J, with 16 bases between the two ends. Germline-derived CDR1 and CDR2 are LGHNA and YNFKEQ. The chain couples TRBV4-2 to TRBJ2-1, with D tentatively TRBD2 (6 bases). The TCR sequence derives from a man in his thirties or forties who received the YFV17D yellow fever vaccine. Sequencing was performed on CD4+ T cells sorted from PBMCs, taken 15 days after the yellow fever booster vaccination. In nucleotides, the CDR3 is TGTGCCAGCAGCCCGGCGAGGGACTTAAACTACAATGAGCAGTTCTTC. It is translated as CASSPARDLNYNEQFF.